This T cell receptor beta chain was observed in a study of blood T cells in healthy people across ages. Study observations and caveats: Naive T cell percentage strongly correlated with TCR beta diversity.

As for this clonotype: Its antigen remains unidentified.

This CDR3 is built from 15 residues. V was clipped by 2 bases and J by 7 bases; unmatched bases: 10. Using a J-beta primer mix together with a sample-barcoded 5' primer, a second PCR was run for about 7 to 12 cycles. TCRdb itself ran the 5' RACE reads through MiXCR, one entry per CDR3 protein. The sample gives around 1,600,000 distinct CDR3 sequences, approximately 43% of which show up once; 4% is in the top ten. The sequence was collected from a woman under 30 in good health. V gene TRBV12-3 or TRBV12-4 combines with J gene TRBJ2-7, with 8 bases matching TRBD2. The sample was blood. DNA of the CDR3: TGTGCCAGCAGTTTATGGGCGGGAGGTCCTAATGAGCAGTACTTC. It specifies CASSLWAGGPNEQYF.